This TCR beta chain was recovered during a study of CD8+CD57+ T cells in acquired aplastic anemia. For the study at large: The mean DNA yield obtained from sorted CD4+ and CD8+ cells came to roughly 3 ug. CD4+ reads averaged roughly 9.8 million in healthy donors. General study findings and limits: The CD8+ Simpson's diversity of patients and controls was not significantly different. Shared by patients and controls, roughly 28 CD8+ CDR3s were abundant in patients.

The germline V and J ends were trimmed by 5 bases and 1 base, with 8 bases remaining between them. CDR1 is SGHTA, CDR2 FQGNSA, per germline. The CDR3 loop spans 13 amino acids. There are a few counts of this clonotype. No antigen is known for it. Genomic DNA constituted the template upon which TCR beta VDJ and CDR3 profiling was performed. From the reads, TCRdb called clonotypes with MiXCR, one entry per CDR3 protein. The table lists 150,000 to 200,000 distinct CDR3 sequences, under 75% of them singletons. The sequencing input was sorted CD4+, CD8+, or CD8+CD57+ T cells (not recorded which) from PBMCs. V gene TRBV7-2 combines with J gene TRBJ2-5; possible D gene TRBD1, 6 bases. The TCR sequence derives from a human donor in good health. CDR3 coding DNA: TGTGCCAGCAGCCGACAGGTCCAAGAGACCCAGTACTTC. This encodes CASSRQVQETQYF.